Listed below are T cell receptor beta chains from one sample, sequenced in a study of blood T cell repertoires in COVID-19. The table came from immunoSEQ multiplex PCR; TCRdb's copy has only in-frame clones and leaves some out. The sample contains 54,000 or so clones, roughly four fifths of which appear only once. The sample comprised peripheral blood. Receptors originate from a woman in her sixties or seventies with acute or convalescent COVID-19. CDR3s include the opening cysteine and the closing phenylalanine or tryptophan. A D gene is named only where the DNA matches it firmly. Some rows mark clone size as missing; the rest say once, few, many or name a class of expanded clone.

TRBJ1-1 TRBV5-1 TRBD1 NA TGCGCCAGCAGCTTGGTTATATCAGGGGGCACTGAAGCTTTCTTT CASSLVISGGTEAFF
TRBJ1-2 TRBV7-2 TRBD1 NA TGTGCCAGCAGCCAACGTAGACAGGGGGCGGGCGATGGCTACACCTTC CASSQRRQGAGDGYTF
TRBJ1-2 TRBV3-1/TRBV3-2 NA NA TGTGCCAGCAGCCAGCCAGGCCGTAACTATGGCTACACCTTC CASSQPGRNYGYTF
TRBJ2-6 TRBV5-1 NA NA TGCGCCAGCAGCCCGCCCGACAGCTCTGGGGCCAACGTCCTGACTTTC CASSPPDSSGANVLTF
TRBJ2-5 TRBV6-5 NA NA TGTGCCAGCGTCCGGGACTGGGGGGAGACCCAGTACTTC CASVRDWGETQYF
TRBJ1-5 TRBV28 TRBD1 NA TGTGCCAGCATCCTGACAGGGGCTATATCTAATCAGCCCCAGCATTTT CASILTGAISNQPQHF
TRBJ1-1 TRBV6-5 TRBD1 NA TGTGCCAGCAGCACAACAGGGGCTAGCGAAGCTTTCTTT CASSTTGASEAFF
TRBJ1-2 TRBV2 TRBD1 NA TGTGCCAGCAGGGGAGGACAGGACTATGGCTACACCTTC CASRGGQDYGYTF
TRBJ2-7 TRBV7-9 NA once TGTGCCAGCAGCTTGGACTCCCTCGAGCAGTACTTC CASSLDSLEQYF
TRBJ2-2 TRBV5-4 NA once TGTGCCAGCAGCTTTTCGGGGGGCGCCACCGGGGAGCTGTTTTTT CASSFSGGATGELFF
TRBJ1-6 TRBV7-9 TRBD1 NA TGTGCCAGCAGCTTGAGAACCTACAGGGGACATAATTCACCCCTCCACTTT CASSLRTYRGHNSPLHF
TRBJ2-7 TRBV5-6 NA NA TGTGCCAGCAGCTTGCGGGGCTACGAGCAGTACTTC CASSLRGYEQYF
TRBJ1-2 TRBV19 NA NA TGTGCCAGTGGGGAGTTCTCTGGCCCTAACTATGGCTACACCTTC CASGEFSGPNYGYTF
TRBJ2-7 TRBV6-5 NA NA TGTGCCAGCAGTTTTAAGCCCCCCCCCTCCTACGAGCAGTACTTC CASSFKPPPSYEQYF
TRBJ1-4 TRBV7-9 TRBD1 few TGTGCCAGCAGCTTGGGACAGGGGGGGAATGAAAAACTGTTTTTT CASSLGQGGNEKLFF
TRBJ1-5 TRBV4-1 NA NA TGCGCCAGCAGCCAAGTAATAGCTCAGCCCCAGCATTTT CASSQVIAQPQHF
TRBJ2-3 TRBV4-1 NA NA TGCGCCAGCAGCCAAGATGTAGCGGTGGTAACAGATACGCAGTATTTT CASSQDVAVVTDTQYF
TRBJ1-1 TRBV5-4 NA NA TGTGCCAGCAGCGTGCCGTCCCCGAGTCAAGAAGCTTTCTTT CASSVPSPSQEAFF
TRBJ2-7 TRBV18 NA once TGTGCCAGCTCACCGGGCAGGGACGAGCAGTACTTC CASSPGRDEQYF
TRBJ1-5 TRBV19 TRBD1 NA TGTGCCAGTAGTATTGGGACAGGGGGCTTTTATAGCAATCAGCCCCAGCATTTT CASSIGTGGFYSNQPQHF
TRBJ2-7 TRBV15 NA few TGTGCCACCAGCAGAGGGAGAAACTCCGAGCAGTACTTC CATSRGRNSEQYF
TRBJ2-1 TRBV7-3 NA NA TGTGCCAGCAGCTTAAGGGGGGTTACATACAATGAGCAGTTCTTC CASSLRGVTYNEQFF
TRBJ2-2 TRBV9 NA few TGTGCCAGCAGCGTAGACGGAGACCCGCAATTCGGGGAGCTGTTTTTT CASSVDGDPQFGELFF
TRBJ1-1 TRBV27 NA NA TGTGCCAGCCTCAACAACCCCCCGGGGAGGAACACTGAAGCTTTCTTT CASLNNPPGRNTEAFF
TRBJ2-1 TRBV12-1 NA NA TGTGCCAGCAGCGGGGGACAGGTACTCTACAATGAGCAGTTCTTC CASSGGQVLYNEQFF
TRBJ2-1 TRBV10-3 TRBD1 NA TGTGCCACCAGGGGGAGCTCCTACAATGAGCAGTTCTTC CATRGSSYNEQFF
TRBJ2-5 TRBV5-6 TRBD2 NA TGTGCCAGCAGCTACGGAGCGGGGGGGCAAGAGACCCAGTACTTC CASSYGAGGQETQYF